The text below deals with one TCR beta chain. Its antigen is unknown. The data were obtained in a study of beta chain features in type 1 diabetes. Reverse transcribing all isolated RNA meant expressed TCRB transcripts were sequenced. Mean read depth for naive, central memory and regulatory T cell samples was some 3.8 million reads. TCRdb's copy holds only in-frame clones and misses some; the assay was immunoSEQ multiplex PCR. The sample shows 900,000 or so clones, about a sixth of them seen only once. Points from the study as a whole: Within patients, naive, central memory and Treg TCRB repertoires seemed more similar than within healthy donors.

The sample consisted of naive CD4+ T cells from blood. The TCR comes from a woman younger than 30 in good health.

CDR3 nucleotide sequence: TGTGCCAGAGACGGGTCAGTGCCCCAGCATTTT. Translated: CARDGSVPQHF. The chain uses TRBV4-2 and TRBJ1-5; D is uncertain. CDR1 and CDR2 (germline): LGHNA, YNFKEQ. This CDR3 is 11 amino acids long. V lost 9 bases and J 9 bases, leaving 12 bases between the germline ends.